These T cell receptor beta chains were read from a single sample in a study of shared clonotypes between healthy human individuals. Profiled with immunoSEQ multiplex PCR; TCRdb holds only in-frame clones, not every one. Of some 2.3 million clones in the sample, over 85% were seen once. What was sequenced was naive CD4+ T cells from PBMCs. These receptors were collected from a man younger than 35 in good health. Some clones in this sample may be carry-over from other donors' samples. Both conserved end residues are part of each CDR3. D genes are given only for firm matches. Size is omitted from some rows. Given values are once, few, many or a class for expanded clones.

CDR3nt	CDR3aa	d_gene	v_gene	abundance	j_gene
TGTGCCAGCTCACCACAACGTCTGGAAGCGTCCTACAATGAGCAGTTCTTC	CASSPQRLEASYNEQFF	.	TRBV18	.	TRBJ2-1
TGTGCCAGCAGCCAAGGATGGCGGGGCTCCTACGAGCAGTACTTC	CASSQGWRGSYEQYF	.	TRBV14	once	TRBJ2-7
TGTGCCAGCAGCCACTTGAGACAGTCGGGGGCCAATGAGCAGTTCTTC	CASSHLRQSGANEQFF	.	TRBV14	.	TRBJ2-1
TGCGCCAGCAGCTTGGGGGAAGCGACCGGGGAGCTGTTTTTT	CASSLGEATGELFF	.	TRBV5-1	.	TRBJ2-2
TGTGCCAGCAGCGGGGAGTCATTACTAGCGAAAAACTACAATGAGCAGTTCTTC	CASSGESLLAKNYNEQFF	TRBD2	TRBV27	.	TRBJ2-1
TGTGCCAGCAGTGTCGGTCGAGGGGGTAACACTGAAGCTTTCTTT	CASSVGRGGNTEAFF	.	TRBV2	.	TRBJ1-1
TGTGCCAGCGGGACATCCCCAAACGAAAACACCATATATTTT	CASGTSPNENTIYF	.	TRBV27	.	TRBJ1-3
TGTGCCAGCAGTAGGGCCGAGGGGGAGCAGTACTTC	CASSRAEGEQYF	.	TRBV6-6	.	TRBJ2-7
TGTGCCAGCAGTGAATGGGACAGCCGCAACTATGGCTACACCTTC	CASSEWDSRNYGYTF	TRBD1	TRBV25-1	.	TRBJ1-2
TGTGCCAGCAGCGAAGACAGGGGAGAGACCCAGTACTTC	CASSEDRGETQYF	TRBD1	TRBV6-1	.	TRBJ2-5
TGTGCCAGCAGTTACGGGGACCTTAATGGCTACACCTTC	CASSYGDLNGYTF	.	TRBV6-5	.	TRBJ1-2
TGCGCCAGCAGCTTGGTCGGCGGGGAAGGAAACACCATATATTTT	CASSLVGGEGNTIYF	.	TRBV5-1	.	TRBJ1-3